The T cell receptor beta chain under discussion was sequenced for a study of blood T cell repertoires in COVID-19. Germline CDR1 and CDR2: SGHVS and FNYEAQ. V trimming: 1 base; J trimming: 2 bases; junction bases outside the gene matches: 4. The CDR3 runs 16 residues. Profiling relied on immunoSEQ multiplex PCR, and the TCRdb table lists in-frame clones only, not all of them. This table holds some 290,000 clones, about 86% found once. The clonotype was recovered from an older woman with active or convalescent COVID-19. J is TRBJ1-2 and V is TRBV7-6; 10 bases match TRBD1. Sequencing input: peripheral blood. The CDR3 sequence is CASSLGGQGSNYGYTF. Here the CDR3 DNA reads TGTGCCAGCAGCTTAGGGGGACAGGGGTCCAACTATGGCTACACCTTC. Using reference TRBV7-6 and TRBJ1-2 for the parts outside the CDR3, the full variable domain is GAGVSQSPRYKVTKRGQDVALRCDPISGHVSLYWYRQALGQGPEFLTYFNYEAQQDKSGLPNDRFSAERPEGSISTLTIQRTEQRDSAMYRCASSLGGQGSNYGYTFGSGTRLTVV.